The TCR beta chain described here comes from a study of blood T cells in healthy people across ages. The CDR3 runs to 15 residues. V was clipped by 5 bases and J by 2 bases; unmatched bases: 7. The second PCR ran about 6 to 12 cycles with a sample-barcoded 5' primer and J-beta primers. Each CDR3 protein gets one entry after TCRdb re-called the 5' RACE reads with MiXCR. The profile shows 1.5 million to 2 million distinct CDR3 sequences, under 30% of them singletons. This clonotype was recorded once. The chain employs TRBV12-3 or TRBV12-4 and TRBJ2-3; 7 bases are shared with TRBD1. Sample: blood. The sequence derives from a woman between 25 and 40 years old in good health. CDR3 coding DNA: TGTGCCAGCAGTCAGGACAGGTGGGACACAGATACGCAGTATTTT. Protein: CASSQDRWDTDTQYF.